These 30 T cell receptor beta chains were all obtained from the same sample, sequenced in a study of T cell changes during pregnancy in multiple sclerosis. The protocol was immunoSEQ multiplex PCR, while the TCRdb copy is restricted to in-frame clones and leaves out a portion. The table has roughly 39,000 clones, roughly 93% seen once. The sequenced sample consisted of PBMCs (not recorded whether the cells were cultured). All receptors come from a female donor with multiple sclerosis, enrolled in a pregnancy study.

The chain couples TRBV28 to TRBJ1-3; unclear D gene. The CDR3 consists of 14 residues. V lost 3 bases and J 0 bases, leaving 6 bases between the germline ends. The V gene's germline CDR1 is MDHEN and CDR2 SYDVKM. Here the CDR3 reads CASSFLYSGNTIYF. DNA for the CDR3: TGTGCCAGCAGTTTTCTCTACTCTGGAAACACCATATATTTT.

The chain combines TRBV6-4 with TRBJ2-7, with TRBD2 matching over 11 bases. The CDR3 spans 13 residues. CDR1 is MRHNA, CDR2 SNTAGT, per germline. Trimming at V came to 3 bases and at J to 8 bases, leaving 3 bases not matched to a gene. The DNA for the CDR3 is TGTGCCAGCAGTGAAACTAGCGGGAGCCAGCAGTACTTC. It encodes CASSETSGSQQYF.

The V and J genes are TRBV11-3 and TRBJ2-1, with 8 bases identical to TRBD2. The germline V gene has CDR1 SGHNT and CDR2 YENEEA. This CDR3 is built from 18 residues. The trim removed 2 bases at V and 9 bases at J, leaving 18 bases unmatched. In nucleotides, the CDR3 is TGTGCCAGCAGCTTATCCTTCATAAAAGCGGGAGTGGTGGCTGAGCAGTTCTTC. The encoded protein is CASSLSFIKAGVVAEQFF.

The chain carries TRBV6-4 and TRBJ2-5, with 7 bases that match TRBD2. Trimming took 3 bases from V and 2 from J; bases not matched to a gene: 6. Per germline, CDR1 MRHNA and CDR2 SNTAGT. The CDR3 contains 15 residues. DNA for the CDR3: TGTGCCAGCAGTGAGTGGGCGGGGGAACAAGAGACCCAGTACTTC. Its protein product is CASSEWAGEQETQYF.

The chain uses TRBV30 and TRBJ1-4; TRBD1 matches 7 bases. Germline CDR1 GTSNPN, CDR2 SVGIG (reference sequence). The CDR3 totals 13 residues. Trimming at V came to 3 bases and at J to 11 bases, leaving 9 bases not matched to a gene. CDR3: CAWRNRGSGKLFF. The CDR3, as DNA: TGTGCCTGGAGGAACAGGGGAAGCGGTAAACTGTTTTTT.

The chain links TRBV19 to TRBJ1-2; 7 bases align to TRBD1. Germline assignment: CDR1 LNHDA and CDR2 SQIVND (reference sequence). With V trimmed by 4 bases and J by 4 bases, 6 bases remained unmatched. The CDR3 totals 14 residues. CDR3 protein: CASSKRQGGYGYTF. CDR3 bases: TGTGCCAGTAGTAAACGACAGGGCGGCTATGGCTACACCTTC.

The chain combines TRBV7-9 with TRBJ2-1; D remains ambiguous. This CDR3 comprises 15 residues. The V gene's germline CDR1 is SEHNR and CDR2 FQNEAQ (reference sequence). V lost 0 bases and J lost 3, with 9 bases in between. CDR3 in amino acids: CASSLAGMDYNEQFF. Here the CDR3 DNA reads TGTGCCAGCAGCTTAGCGGGGATGGACTACAATGAGCAGTTCTTC. The whole variable domain, filled in from reference TRBV7-9 and TRBJ2-1, reads DTGVSQNPRHKITKRGQNVTFRCDPISEHNRLYWYRQTLGQGPEFLTYFQNEAQLEKSRLLSDRFSAERPKGSFSTLEIQRTEQGDSAMYLCASSLAGMDYNEQFFGPGTRLTVL.

The chain carries TRBV4-2 and TRBJ1-1; tentative D call: TRBD1 (5 bases). With 6 bases removed from V and 4 bases from J, the gap between germline ends came to 9 bases. From germline, CDR1 is LGHNA and CDR2 YNFKEQ. The CDR3 sequence is 12 residues long. The CDR3 loop is CASSGAGTEAFF. The DNA of the CDR3 is TGTGCCAGCAGTGGGGCAGGCACTGAAGCTTTCTTT.

The chain combines TRBV19 with TRBJ1-2, with D unclear. This CDR3 is built from 16 residues. Germline V CDR1 and CDR2: LNHDA, SQIVND (reference sequence). Trimming pared 2 bases from V and 4 bases from J, leaving 17 bases between. The CDR3 sequence is CASSILAGIEGYGYTF. The DNA for the CDR3 is TGTGCCAGTAGTATATTGGCGGGGATTGAAGGCTATGGCTACACCTTC.

This clone was seen a few times. The chain employs TRBV6-4 and TRBJ2-2, with a possible D match to TRBD1 (6 bases). V dropped 3 bases and J dropped 0 bases, with 8 bases sitting between them. The CDR3 is 15 amino acids. Germline assignment: CDR1 MRHNA and CDR2 SNTAGT. The CDR3 sequence is CASSEKGANTGELFF. CDR3 DNA sequence: TGTGCCAGCAGTGAGAAGGGGGCGAACACCGGGGAGCTGTTTTTT.

This rearrangement joins TRBV6-1 to TRBJ1-1; no clear D. CDR1 is MNHNS, CDR2 SASEGT, per germline. The CDR3 spans 13 residues. Between the trimmed V and J ends, which lost 5 bases and 1 base, there was a span of 8 bases. The DNA for the CDR3 is TGTGCCAGCAGTACCCCAAGGAACACTGAAGCTTTCTTT. It specifies CASSTPRNTEAFF.

This chain links TRBV7-2 with TRBJ1-2; no clear D. Trimming removed 5 bases at V and 7 bases at J, with 11 bases between. CDR1 and CDR2 (germline): SGHTA, FQGNSA. The CDR3 extends over 12 amino acids. The CDR3 DNA sequence: TGTGCCAGCAGCCCGCGGATCGGTGGCTACACCTTC. Protein product: CASSPRIGGYTF.

Only one count was recorded for this clone. The CDR3 sequence: CASSQEFSARYEQYF. CDR3 DNA: TGTGCCAGCAGCCAAGAATTTTCTGCCCGCTACGAGCAGTACTTC. V is TRBV4-2 and J is TRBJ2-7; D not resolved. Germline V gene lookup returns CDR1 LGHNA and CDR2 YNFKEQ. The CDR3 is made up of 15 amino acids. The V end lost 0 bases, the J end lost 3 bases, and 12 bases lay between the germline ends.

The chain couples TRBV28 to TRBJ1-4; the D gene is possibly TRBD1 (5 bases). The V end was cut by 4 bases, the J end by 6 bases, with 12 bases between. CDR3 length: 14 amino acids. CDR1 and CDR2 from the germline V gene are MDHEN and SYDVKM. The CDR3 protein is CASSSSGYDEKLFF. CDR3 nucleotides: TGTGCCAGCAGTTCCTCAGGGTACGATGAAAAACTGTTTTTT.

The rearrangement joins TRBV7-9 to TRBJ2-5; 11 nucleotides line up with TRBD2. V shed 5 bases, J shed 4 bases, and the junction held 3 bases outside the gene matches. Germline V lookup: CDR1 SEHNR, CDR2 FQNEAQ (reference sequence). CDR3 size: 14 residues. CDR3 in DNA: TGTGCCAGCAGCCGGACTAGCGGGTTAGAGACCCAGTACTTC. Amino acid sequence: CASSRTSGLETQYF.

The chain joins TRBV28 to TRBJ2-1; D is unresolved. The CDR3 is made up of 15 amino acids. Per the germline V gene, CDR1 is MDHEN and CDR2 is SYDVKM. Between the trimmed V and J ends, which lost 5 bases and 0 bases, there was a span of 11 bases. CDR3 region: CASSPFQSSYNEQFF. CDR3 bases: TGTGCCAGCAGTCCGTTCCAGAGCTCCTACAATGAGCAGTTCTTC.

The chain links TRBV19 to TRBJ1-5, with D tentatively TRBD1 (5 bases). V gave up 2 bases and J gave up 7 bases, with 12 bases separating them. CDR3 length equals 14 residues. CDR1 and CDR2 (germline): LNHDA, SQIVND (reference sequence). As DNA, the CDR3 is TGTGCCAGTAGTATATTCGCGGGGGGACAGCCCCAGCATTTT. Its protein product is CASSIFAGGQPQHF.

The V and J genes are TRBV2 and TRBJ2-7; 10 bases agree with TRBD1. Germline CDR1 is SNHLY and CDR2 is FYNNEI. The CDR3 runs 15 residues. The junction had 5 bases not matched to a gene; V was cut back by 4 bases and J by 2 bases. Here the CDR3 reads CASSGQGTGAYEQYF. CDR3 coding DNA: TGTGCCAGCAGTGGCCAAGGGACAGGGGCCTACGAGCAGTACTTC.

The V gene is TRBV7-6, the J gene TRBJ2-7; TRBD2 matches at 12 bases. Trimming at V came to 2 bases and at J to 4 bases, leaving 6 bases not matched to a gene. Germline-derived CDR1 and CDR2 are SGHVS and FNYEAQ. The CDR3 length is 16 residues. The CDR3 is CASSLILAGGPYEQYF. The CDR3 nucleotides are TGTGCCAGCAGCTTAATTCTAGCGGGAGGGCCGTACGAGCAGTACTTC.

V is TRBV25-1 and J is TRBJ1-2, with D possibly TRBD1 on 6 matching bases. Trimming cost V 3 bases and J 3 bases, with 11 bases left between them. Germline V gene sequence: CDR1 MGHDK, CDR2 SYGVNS. The CDR3 has 14 residues. The CDR3 protein is CASSDLRGDYGYTF. The DNA of the CDR3 is TGTGCCAGCAGTGATCTCAGGGGCGACTATGGCTACACCTTC.

The J gene is TRBJ2-2, the V gene TRBV6-5; D remains ambiguous. Per germline, CDR1 MNHEY and CDR2 SVGAGI. CDR3 length: 14 residues. The V end lost 2 bases, the J end lost 7 bases, and 11 bases lay between the germline ends. CDR3 bases: TGTGCCAGCAGTTACGGGATTTGGAGCGGGGAGCTGTTTTTT. Translating gives CASSYGIWSGELFF.

This rearrangement joins TRBV28 to TRBJ1-4; tentative D call: TRBD1 (6 bases). In germline, CDR1 is MDHEN, CDR2 SYDVKM. The CDR3 consists of 17 residues. With 7 bases removed from V and 3 bases from J, the gap between germline ends came to 21 bases. DNA for the CDR3: TGTGCCAGCACCCATTGGTCTAACAGGGACCCTAATGAAAAACTGTTTTTT. Translating it yields CASTHWSNRDPNEKLFF.

This sequence joins TRBV7-2 and TRBJ1-5; D gene unclear. The germline V and J ends were trimmed by 6 bases and 3 bases, with 15 bases remaining between them. Germline V gives CDR1 SGHTA, CDR2 FQGNSA. There are 15 residues in the CDR3. CDR3 protein: CASSLVDGDNQPQHF. The CDR3 bases are TGTGCCAGCAGTTTGGTGGACGGGGACAATCAGCCCCAGCATTTT. Complete variable domain (other parts from reference TRBV7-2 and TRBJ1-5): GAGVSQSPSNKVTEKGKDVELRCDPISGHTALYWYRQSLGQGLEFLIYFQGNSAPDKSGLPSDRFSAERTGGSVSTLTIQRTQQEDSAVYLCASSLVDGDNQPQHFGDGTRLSIL.

The chain carries TRBV7-3 and TRBJ2-1, with 13 bases lining up with TRBD2. Germline lookup yields CDR1 SGHTA and CDR2 FQGTGA. CDR3 length: 14 residues. With V trimmed by 5 bases and J by 10 bases, 5 bases remained unmatched. The CDR3 DNA reads TGTGCCAGCAGCCCAGGGACTAGCGGGGTCGAGCAGTTCTTC. It yields the protein CASSPGTSGVEQFF.

The V call is TRBV25-1, the J call TRBJ2-5; the match to TRBD1 covers 8 bases. The V gene's germline CDR1 is MGHDK and CDR2 SYGVNS. The V segment lost 0 bases and the J segment 5 bases; nucleotides outside the gene matches: 11. This CDR3 is built from 17 residues. In DNA, the CDR3 is TGTGCCAGCAGTGAATATGAGGGACAGGCAGAGGGGGAGACCCAGTACTTC. It yields the protein CASSEYEGQAEGETQYF.

This clone has just a few counts. The chain links TRBV28 to TRBJ2-1, with 7 nucleotides matching TRBD1. Per germline, CDR1 MDHEN and CDR2 SYDVKM. The CDR3 length is 15 residues. The J segment lost 3 bases and the V segment lost 4 bases, leaving 6 bases of the junction unmatched. This CDR3 reads CASSSRQGFYNEQFF. DNA for the CDR3: TGTGCCAGCAGTTCGAGACAGGGATTCTACAATGAGCAGTTCTTC.

A single count supports this clone. The chain carries TRBV30 and TRBJ2-3; TRBD2 might be the D (5 bases). CDR1 is GTSNPN and CDR2 is SVGIG in the germline V gene (reference sequence). The V end was cut by 0 bases, the J end by 2 bases, with 12 bases between. The CDR3 length is 15 residues. The CDR3 here is CAWSVADSPTDTQYF. The CDR3 region has the DNA TGTGCCTGGAGTGTAGCGGATTCCCCCACAGATACGCAGTATTTT.

The chain couples TRBV18 to TRBJ1-4; D is unclear. The germline gives CDR1 KGHSH, CDR2 LQKENI. The V and J ends lost 2 bases and 8 bases respectively, with 9 bases between them. The CDR3 runs to 13 residues. As DNA, the CDR3 is TGTGCCAGCTCACCAAGGGATTCCGAAAAACTGTTTTTT. It encodes CASSPRDSEKLFF.

The chain joins TRBV5-1 to TRBJ1-3, with TRBD1 matching 9 bases. J was trimmed by 2 bases and V by 0 bases; bases with no gene match: 9. This CDR3 comprises 18 residues. Per the germline V gene, CDR1 is SGHRS and CDR2 is YFSETQ. The CDR3 DNA is TGCGCCAGCAGCTTGGTACCGGGACAGGGTTTACCTGGAAACACCATATATTTT. It codes for CASSLVPGQGLPGNTIYF.

This sequence joins TRBV19 and TRBJ2-1; D is tentatively TRBD1 or TRBD2 (5 bases each). With 5 bases removed from V and 5 bases from J, the gap between germline ends came to 13 bases. The CDR3 is 14 amino acids. The germline V gene has CDR1 LNHDA and CDR2 SQIVND (reference sequence). DNA for the CDR3: TGTGCCAGTAGTTCGGGGACCGTGGACAATGAGCAGTTCTTC. Translation: CASSSGTVDNEQFF.